Below are 7 T cell receptor beta chains sequenced from a single sample in a study of monozygotic twins with inflammatory bowel disease. TCRdb derives one entry per CDR3 protein from the 5' RACE reads, leaving out DNA. This sample's table reports 210,000 or so distinct CDR3 sequences. The material sequenced was blood. These receptors originate from a human donor with ulcerative colitis or Crohn's disease, or a healthy co-twin of an affected twin (not recorded which).

V usage is TRBV7-2 and J usage is TRBJ1-6; TCRdb's D call of TRBD1 is untestable without DNA. This CDR3 has 15 amino acids. The germline CDR1 and CDR2 sequences are SGHTA and FQGNSA. The CDR3 reads CASSSGQGRRSPLHF.

CDR3 sequence reads: CAWSGGSNQPQHF. V usage is TRBV30 and J usage is TRBJ1-5; as DNA is missing, the TRBD1 call by TCRdb cannot be tested. The CDR3 spans 13 residues. Germline CDR1 is GTSNPN and CDR2 is SVGIG (reference sequence). The full variable domain, completed using reference TRBV30 and TRBJ1-5, is SQTIHQWPATLVQPVGSPLSLECTVEGTSNPNLYWYRQAAGRGLQLLFYSVGIGQISSEVPQNLSASRPQDRQFILSSKKLLLSDSGFYLCAWSGGSNQPQHFGDGTRLSIL.

The chain links TRBV10-2 to TRBJ1-5. The CDR3 extends over 14 amino acids. CDR1 and CDR2 from the germline V gene are WSHSY and SAAADI. This CDR3 is CASSQQGPREPQHF.

The chain has TRBV5-1 and TRBJ2-7; TCRdb gives TRBD1 as the D gene, but with no DNA this cannot be confirmed. This CDR3 has 15 residues. In germline, CDR1 is SGHRS, CDR2 YFSETQ. CDR3 loop: CASSRGTGANYEQYF.

This rearrangement joins TRBV29-1 to TRBJ2-6; the D gene TCRdb calls, TRBD1, cannot be checked with no DNA. The CDR3 length is 13 residues. CDR1 SQVTM and CDR2 ANQGSEA come from the germline V gene. CDR3 sequence reads: CSAGDSGANVLTF.

The chain uses TRBV18 and TRBJ2-7; the TCRdb call, TRBD1, lacks DNA for checking. The length of the CDR3 is 16 residues. In germline, CDR1 is KGHSH, CDR2 LQKENI. CDR3 loop: CASSPPMMAGVGEQYF.

V gene TRBV5-1 combines with J gene TRBJ1-1. Germline CDR1 and CDR2: SGHRS and YFSETQ. The CDR3 consists of 15 residues. CDR3: CASSLGGTSRTEAFF. Drawing the rest from reference TRBV5-1 and TRBJ1-1, the complete variable domain is KAGVTQTPRYLIKTRGQQVTLSCSPISGHRSVSWYQQTPGQGLQFLFEYFSETQRNKGNFPGRFSGRQFSNSRSEMNVSTLELGDSALYLCASSLGGTSRTEAFFGQGTRLTVV.